Below, 20 T cell receptor beta chains from the same sample are listed, as sequenced in a study of T cells in Graves' hyperthyroidism and ophthalmopathy. What was amplified from RNA transcripts were TCR beta CDR3 regions. HTBI primers were employed in a first-round RT-PCR of the TCR CDR3. TCRdb reprocessed the multiplex PCR reads via MiXCR and lists one record per CDR3 protein. This table holds roughly 330,000 distinct CDR3 sequences, around a sixth found once. The sequencing input was blood. These receptor sequences come from a man aged 30-40 years with Graves' hyperthyroidism.

This clonotype was counted only a few times. The J gene is TRBJ2-1, the V gene TRBV13; unclear D gene. The V end was cut by 5 bases, the J end by 6 bases, with 20 bases between. Germline V lookup: CDR1 PRHDT, CDR2 FYEKMQ (reference sequence). This CDR3 has 16 residues. CDR3 in DNA: TGTGCCAGCAGCCCCTGGGGTGGGGATCTCGGCAATGAGCAGTTCTTC. This sequence encodes CASSPWGGDLGNEQFF.

This clonotype was detected many times. The chain uses TRBV18 and TRBJ1-6; possibly TRBD1 for D (6 bases). CDR3 length: 13 residues. The V gene lost 6 bases and the J gene lost 5 bases, with 8 bases spanning the gap. Germline CDR1 is KGHSH and CDR2 is LQKENI. CDR3 DNA sequence: TGTGCCAGCTCTCGGACAGATAATTCACCCCTCCACTTT. This translates into CASSRTDNSPLHF.

The chain joins TRBV7-9 to TRBJ2-5, with 8 bases aligning to TRBD1. This CDR3 spans 14 amino acids. Germline V gene data show CDR1 as SEHNR and CDR2 as FQNEAQ (reference sequence). J gave up 2 bases and V 6 bases, and 5 bases lay outside the gene matches. This CDR3 reads CASSAGQGQETQYF. DNA for the CDR3: TGTGCCAGCAGTGCCGGACAGGGTCAAGAGACCCAGTACTTC.

J is TRBJ2-5 and V is TRBV24-1; TRBD1 matches at 7 bases. The V gene's germline CDR1 is KGHDR and CDR2 SFDVKD. CDR3 length: 15 amino acids. V shed 4 bases, J shed 1 base, and the junction held 5 bases outside the gene matches. CDR3 bases: TGTGCCACCAGTGACCCCTACAGGGGCCAAGAGACCCAGTACTTC. This codes for CATSDPYRGQETQYF.

The rearrangement uses TRBV3-1 and TRBJ2-1; 7 bases align to TRBD2. CDR1 is LGHDT and CDR2 is YNNKEL in the germline V gene (reference sequence). This CDR3 has 12 amino acids. Trimming cost V 4 bases and J 13 bases; bases outside gene matches: 7. Here the CDR3 DNA reads TGTGCCAGCAGCCTCGGGGAGGGGCAACAGTTCTTC. This sequence encodes CASSLGEGQQFF.

This clonotype was seen many times. The V and J genes are TRBV6-1 and TRBJ1-1; TRBD1 matches at 8 bases. The CDR3 is made up of 12 amino acids. CDR1 and CDR2 (germline): MNHNS, SASEGT. V shed 8 bases, J shed 1 base, and the junction held 0 bases outside the gene matches. CDR3 sequence reads: CASGQGNTEAFF. CDR3 coding DNA: TGTGCCAGCGGACAGGGGAACACTGAAGCTTTCTTT.

Ten or more counts support this clonotype. This rearrangement joins TRBV18 to TRBJ2-5; no clear D. The V and J ends lost 6 bases and 4 bases respectively, with 12 bases between them. Germline loops: CDR1 KGHSH, CDR2 LQKENI. The CDR3 loop spans 13 amino acids. The CDR3 sequence is CASSPEWRETQYF. CDR3 DNA sequence: TGTGCCAGCTCTCCTGAATGGCGAGAGACCCAGTACTTC.

This clonotype has at least ten counts. The chain employs TRBV12-3 or TRBV12-4 and TRBJ2-6, with D hard to call. V lost 1 base to trimming and J lost 0 bases, with 7 bases between them. This CDR3 is 16 amino acids long. The CDR3 sequence is CASSLGQNSGANVLTF. The DNA of the CDR3 is TGTGCCAGCAGTTTAGGGCAGAACTCTGGGGCCAACGTCCTGACTTTC.

This clonotype occurred many times. Here the CDR3 DNA reads TGCGCCAGCAGTTCAGGGGGGAAGGAGCAGTACTTC. It encodes CASSSGGKEQYF. The chain combines TRBV5-1 with TRBJ2-7; possible D gene TRBD1, 7 bases. The CDR3 consists of 12 residues. The V and J ends lost 5 bases and 7 bases respectively, with 13 bases between them. The germline V gene encodes CDR1 SGHRS and CDR2 YFSETQ.

This clonotype was detected ten times or more. The V call is TRBV12-3 or TRBV12-4, the J call TRBJ1-6; D remains ambiguous. The germline V and J ends were trimmed by 7 bases and 6 bases, with 13 bases remaining between them. The CDR3 is made up of 14 amino acids. DNA of the CDR3: TGTGCCAGCAAGTCGGAACCCGGTAATTCACCCCTCCACTTT. Residues: CASKSEPGNSPLHF.

This clonotype was counted a few times. J is TRBJ2-5 and V is TRBV29-1; D gene uncertain. CDR3 size: 15 residues. The germline V gene has CDR1 SQVTM and CDR2 ANQGSEA. V gave up 7 bases and J gave up 5 bases, with 23 bases separating them. CDR3 residues: CSADTPRVLLETQYF. For the CDR3, the DNA is TGCAGCGCCGACACCCCACGGGTTCTCTTGGAGACCCAGTACTTC.

This clonotype was picked up many times. The genes are TRBV11-3 and TRBJ1-2; D is uncertain. In germline, CDR1 is SGHNT, CDR2 YENEEA. The CDR3 spans 12 residues. Between the trimmed V and J ends, which lost 4 bases and 9 bases, there was a span of 12 bases. The CDR3 loop reads CASSYQERSYTF. CDR3 bases: TGTGCCAGCAGCTACCAGGAGCGAAGCTACACCTTC.

This clonotype was counted once. J is TRBJ2-1 and V is TRBV5-1, with D possibly being TRBD2 (6 bases). CDR3 length: 16 amino acids. The germline V gene has CDR1 SGHRS and CDR2 YFSETQ. V lost 0 bases and J lost 0, with 10 bases in between. The CDR3 sequence: CASSLDAGLSYNEQFF. The DNA for the CDR3 is TGCGCCAGCAGCTTGGATGCGGGGCTCTCCTACAATGAGCAGTTCTTC.

This rearrangement joins TRBV4-1 to TRBJ2-3, with D perhaps TRBD1 (5 bases). The CDR3 is 15 amino acids. From germline, CDR1 is MGHRA and CDR2 YSYEKL. Between the trimmed V and J ends, which lost 4 bases and 4 bases, there was a span of 15 bases. The CDR3 coding sequence is TGCGCCAGCAGCCCTCAGGGCCGTCTTCCAGATACGCAGTATTTT. It encodes CASSPQGRLPDTQYF.

This clonotype has just a few counts. This chain uses TRBV4-1 with TRBJ2-2; D uncertain. In germline, CDR1 is MGHRA, CDR2 YSYEKL. This CDR3 is 15 amino acids long. V was shortened by 0 bases and J by 9 bases, with 14 bases between the two germline ends. CDR3: CASSQDQMLGRELFF. CDR3 in DNA: TGCGCCAGCAGCCAAGATCAAATGCTTGGCCGGGAGCTGTTTTTT.

Many counts were recorded for this clonotype. The chain links TRBV12-3 or TRBV12-4 to TRBJ1-1; unclear D gene. The V and J ends lost 5 bases and 4 bases respectively, with 17 bases between them. This CDR3 is 15 amino acids long. In nucleotides, the CDR3 is TGTGCCAGCAGTCCGTCGATGTTCCGGGGCACTGAAGCTTTCTTT. Residues: CASSPSMFRGTEAFF.

This clonotype was seen repeatedly, ten times or more. The rearrangement joins TRBV2 to TRBJ2-3; 10 nucleotides align to TRBD2. Germline loops: CDR1 SNHLY, CDR2 FYNNEI. This CDR3 spans 15 amino acids. The J segment lost 3 bases and the V segment lost 8 bases, leaving 8 bases of the junction unmatched. CDR3 nucleotide sequence: TGTGCCAGCGTACTACTAGCGGGAAGGACAGATACGCAGTATTTT. Translated, it gives CASVLLAGRTDTQYF.

The CDR3 nucleotides read TGTGCCATCAGTGAGTCCGGCAGATTGAACACTGAAGCTTTCTTT. Its translation is CAISESGRLNTEAFF. The J gene is TRBJ1-1, the V gene TRBV10-3, with D unresolved. Germline V gives CDR1 ENHRY, CDR2 SYGVKD. This CDR3 spans 15 amino acids. The ends were cut back, 0 bases at V and 0 bases at J, with 8 bases in the middle.

This clonotype appeared many times. This chain joins TRBV28 and TRBJ2-1, with D tentatively TRBD1 (5 bases). The CDR3 runs to 14 residues. V was shortened by 7 bases and J by 3 bases, with 13 bases between the two germline ends. The V gene's germline CDR1 is MDHEN and CDR2 SYDVKM. CDR3 nucleotides: TGTGCCAGCATTTTCACAGGTCGCTACAATGAGCAGTTCTTC. This gives the protein CASIFTGRYNEQFF.

The rearrangement uses TRBV11-3 and TRBJ2-1; 10 bases fit TRBD2. This CDR3 is 18 amino acids long. Looked up from germline, CDR1 is SGHNT and CDR2 is YENEEA. Unmatched junction bases numbered 14, after V lost 2 bases and J lost 7 bases. The CDR3 reads CASSLLAGVGRRANEQFF. In DNA form, the CDR3 reads TGTGCCAGCAGCTTACTAGCGGGAGTCGGGCGCAGGGCGAATGAGCAGTTCTTC.